Described below is a single T cell receptor beta chain sequence and its context. Its binding antigen is unknown. Counted from cysteine to phenylalanine, this CDR3 has 19 amino acids. Only the CDR3 part of the read is kept: 57 bases, read in frame from the first base. The V end gives up 2 bases and the J end 0 bases, leaving 14 bases in the junction not matched to a gene. The germline V gene specifies SGHRS as CDR1 and YFSETQ as CDR2. Library preparation employed the immunoSEQ multiplex PCR assay. The multiplex PCR relied on a mix of 60 forward primers for TCR Vbeta segments and 13 reverse primers for TCR Jbeta segments. Amplification of the CDR3 region of rearranged TCR beta genes was performed with a multiplex PCR assay on genomic DNA. On the Illumina HiSeq System, the amplified TCR beta libraries were sequenced as 87-base-pair reads. The original methods were these. In a later analysis, tens of millions of unique TCR beta chains were counted across the approximately 620 repertoires, and around 11 million of these chains were shared by at least two donors. To remove PCR and sequencing errors, raw reads were error-corrected and collapsed into unique sequences using a nearest-neighbor algorithm that merged closely related sequences. CDR3 sequences were aligned to IMGT reference sequences to assign V, D and J gene segments. For a sequence to be retained, at least a six-nucleotide match to both a V gene segment and a J gene segment was required. Rearrangements were classified as productive when the CDR3 lacked stop codons and remained in frame with V and J, and all other rearrangements were classified as non-productive. Following IMGT convention, CDR3 was defined as the stretch from the second conserved V-encoded cysteine to the conserved J-encoded phenylalanine. Sequences without an unambiguous match to a single V gene segment were excluded from the earlier analysis of 500 to 700 of the donors. An earlier analysis of approximately 590 of the donors classified V segments as functional when productive rearrangements were above 56.7% and as segregating when the standard deviation between donors was above 5%. A statistical classification framework was built for diagnosing cytomegalovirus status from the catalog of TCR beta chain sequences. V and J gene assignment, in a later analysis, came from comparing TCR nucleotide sequences with IMGT/GENE-DB human TR gene sequences. A later analysis assigned CDR3 sequences and most-parsimonious VDJ recombination scenarios with the TCRdist pipeline. In a later analysis, each TCR beta chain was defined by its CDR3 amino acid sequence together with its V-gene family, and reads without a unique V-gene family were excluded. To address suspected cross-contamination and a sequencing artifact, a later analysis removed approximately 590 highly shared, low-generation-probability nucleotide sequences. In a later analysis, a clonal expansion index for each public chain was calculated from normalized within-repertoire ranks of inferred template counts. A later analysis computed generation probabilities with a VDJ recombination model fitted to out-of-frame rearrangements, and checked the results against IGoR. In a later analysis, TCR-TCR, TCR-HLA and TCR-CMV co-occurrence was scored with hypergeometric tests, and a repertoire-size bias correction was applied to TCR pairs. A later analysis estimated false discovery rates by permuting HLA or CMV assignments 20 times. In a later analysis, co-occurring TCRs were grouped using DBSCAN, with TCRdist sequence similarity added in when clustering inside HLA-allele-positive subsets. For co-occurrence clustering, repertoires with fewer than 30,000 or more than 120,000 public chains were excluded, along with several repertoires with anomalous nucleotide sharing. In its TCRdb copy, this immuneACCESS table keeps in-frame sequences only and misses some clones. Where compared with another copy, unresolved V genes explain less than half of these, and the others have no known cause. Clone size and the V and J calls come from that table; the DNA yielded D and trimming. Per the sample table, the count is about 110,000 clones. Jointly, the top ten make up 6.5% to 7% of the sample.

In total, around 600 healthy bone marrow donors made up the cohort. At the time of sampling, all cohort members were nominally healthy, though unrecorded immune exposures were likely present. The donor tested CMV seropositive, placing the donor among the 310 or so seropositive members of the cohort. A peripheral blood sample was collected from each donor, and TCR beta sequencing was performed on peripheral blood mononuclear cells. The Qiagen DNeasy Blood Extraction Kit was used to extract genomic DNA from the blood cell samples. These data are taken from a study of cytomegalovirus exposure and HLA in healthy donors (TCRdb year 2017). A note on the overall study: According to an earlier analysis of 550 to 750 of the donors, 150 million to 200 million T cells yielded approximately 120 million unique TCR beta sequences and 250 to 350 Gb of sequence data. An early release that covered several hundred HLA-typed donors contained approximately 300 gigabases of sequencing data and tens of millions of unique TCR sequences. Of the approximately 400 genotyped donors, around 81% fell in the genetic ancestry cluster associated with self-reported Caucasian donors. The study was designed to test whether signatures of past pathogen exposure could be identified by cataloging public T cell receptors. The study profiled the T cell repertoires of fewer than 850 subjects by immunosequencing and related them to cytomegalovirus serostatus. Besides the first cohort of more than 650 subjects, a separate validation cohort made up of roughly 120 different subjects was used. The study combined high-throughput TCR immunosequencing, statistical association of individual TCRs with disease status, and machine learning to predict cytomegalovirus infection status. In a later analysis, previously published TCR beta repertoires from 600 to 850 donors were re-analyzed and high-resolution HLA genotyping was added so that TCR occurrence patterns could be studied. Rather than using new phenotypic data, the later analysis identified candidate immune exposures from TCR beta sequences and from how often those sequences occurred across donors. In an earlier analysis of 587 of the donors, high-throughput TCR beta sequencing was used to judge whether each TCR beta V gene segment behaved as functional or pseudogenic. Donor age, sex, ethnicity and CMV serostatus were collected together with the repertoire data. Genome-wide SNP genotypes for about three fifths of the roughly 700 donors were used in a later genetic analysis, which treated that subset as a discovery cohort. Every repertoire in the discovery cohort had been generated on one and the same sequencing platform. Class I and class II HLA loci were covered by the typing at four-digit resolution. Typing coverage varied by locus: roughly 620-640 donors for A, B, C, DRB1 and DQB1; more than 500 for DQA1; more than 600 for DPA1; approximately 450 for DPB1. Four to six DR-DQ haplotypes were handled as single units for association and clustering, since linkage in the cohort was strong. Across roughly 420 genotyped donors of the cohort, an average of roughly 250,000 unique TCR beta nucleotide sequences per donor were sequenced, and roughly 17% of those sequences were non-productive. The research as a whole found: Presence/absence analyses assumed roughly uniform sequencing depth across donors, an assumption that may not hold. A later analysis found that TCR association rates varied across HLA loci, with DRB1 alleles showing the most associated TCRs and HLA-C alleles the fewest. Because counts were too low, seventeen rarely observed V segments, including chromosome 9 orphons, were left out of the earlier analysis of 587 of the donors. Most CMV-associated TCR beta chains appeared to be HLA-restricted in a later analysis, and the HLA associations seemed to be driven largely by CMV exposure. Three of the identified cytomegalovirus-associated TCR beta chains were confirmed in vitro to be specific for cytomegalovirus antigens. According to the authors, the approach could potentially be generalized to other disease states and immunological phenotypes. A cluster of highly shared sequence variants was judged likely to be a technical artifact of the sequencing pipeline. The study gave a list of over 150 TCR beta chains associated with cytomegalovirus. Linkage disequilibrium might explain the correlated functional status among segregating V segments, but an unknown experimental factor could not be ruled out. Most TCR sequences were observed very rarely across donors, whereas some public TCRs were present in many individuals. Broadly in line with IMGT annotations, most TCR beta V segments showed up in productive rearrangements about 87% or about 30% of the time in an earlier analysis of several hundred of the donors. Compared with the approximately 600-donor mean, donors in an Asian-associated ancestry cluster had fewer N-insertions in productive TCRs, according to a later genetic analysis. V-gene and J-gene trimming of TCR beta chains was associated with a missense DCLRE1C variant in a later genetic analysis, and the association was replicated in an independent cohort. Immune exposure information for the cohort was limited to CMV serostatus. A later analysis found that HLA-associated TCR beta chains were more clonally expanded and had lower generation probabilities than equally common non-associated chains. Several of the top co-occurrence clusters appeared to be linked to parvovirus B19, influenza, CMV and Epstein-Barr virus, according to a later analysis. When HLA alleles, especially DR and DQ, strongly co-occurred, attributing TCR associations to individual alleles was difficult. Because HLA typing was unavailable for some donors at each locus, only the typed subset was used in association tests. A further reported finding was that TCR beta sequences accurately predicted the HLA-A and HLA-B alleles for most subjects in the first cohort. In this cohort, only TCR beta chains were sequenced, and detectable features were limited by the absence of alpha or paired-chain data. Some IMGT-functional V segments, including TRBV6-2 and TRBV6-3, could not be told apart with the 87-base-pair reads, so those segments were excluded. Specific HLA alleles were associated with 15,000 to 20,000 TCR beta sequences at a false discovery rate of 0.05 in a later analysis. The classifier was reported to diagnose cytomegalovirus status with high specificity and sensitivity in both the original cohort and the validation cohort.

Sequences were obtained from PBMCs. This receptor was obtained from a man aged 40-49 years in good health and CMV-seropositive. The sequence is built from TRBV5-1 and TRBJ2-3, and TRBD1 aligns with 8 junction nucleotides. The CDR3 sequence is CASSFKGQGSFPSTDTQYF. The DNA is TGCGCCAGCAGCTTTAAAGGACAGGGATCATTCCCTAGCACAGATACGCAGTATTTT.